Following are 17 T cell receptor beta chains from one sample sequenced in a study of blood T cell repertoires in COVID-19. The protocol was immunoSEQ multiplex PCR, while the TCRdb copy is restricted to in-frame clones and leaves out a portion. The sample shows 130,000 to 150,000 clones, 84% of them seen only once. The source material was peripheral blood. The receptors originated from a woman in her fifties or sixties in a cohort sampled during active or convalescent COVID-19.

This chain links TRBV3-1 (or the pseudogene TRBV3-2) with TRBJ1-3; maybe TRBD1 (5 bases). The ends were cut back, 0 bases at V and 3 bases at J, with 6 bases in the middle. The CDR3 has 14 amino acids. Germline lookup yields CDR1 LGHDT and CDR2 YNNKEL (reference sequence). For the CDR3, the DNA is TGTGCCAGCAGCCAAGAGGGGGGTGGAAACACCATATATTTT. Protein: CASSQEGGGNTIYF.

This chain links TRBV10-3 with TRBJ1-6; unclear D gene. CDR1 ENHRY and CDR2 SYGVKD come from the germline V gene. The V end was cut by 6 bases, the J end by 8 bases, with 11 bases between. CDR3 size: 13 residues. The CDR3 coding sequence is TGTGCCATCAGGCAGGCTCAGGATTCACCCCTCCACTTT. The encoded protein is CAIRQAQDSPLHF.

CDR3 region: CASSEASGGAETQYF. As DNA, the CDR3 is TGTGCCAGCAGTGAAGCCAGCGGGGGGGCGGAGACCCAGTACTTC. The J gene is TRBJ2-5, the V gene TRBV2, with 10 nucleotides matching TRBD2. Germline V gene data show CDR1 as SNHLY and CDR2 as FYNNEI. The CDR3 has 15 residues. J gave up 5 bases and V 0 bases, and 3 bases lay outside the gene matches.

In its sample, this clone was seen once. The V call is TRBV19, the J call TRBJ2-4; no definite D call. V was clipped by 3 bases and J by 0 bases, with 9 bases between them. CDR1 LNHDA and CDR2 SQIVND come from the germline V gene (reference sequence). This CDR3 comprises 15 residues. CDR3 protein: CASSIAQLAKNIQYF. DNA of the CDR3: TGTGCCAGTAGTATTGCACAGCTAGCCAAAAACATTCAGTACTTC. Full variable domain (rest looked up from reference TRBV19 and TRBJ2-4): DGGITQSPKYLFRKEGQNVTLSCEQNLNHDAMYWYRQDPGQGLRLIYYSQIVNDFQKGDIAEGYSVSREKKESFPLTVTSAQKNPTAFYLCASSIAQLAKNIQYFGAGTRLSVL.

A single count supports this clone. The rearrangement uses TRBV3-1 (or the pseudogene TRBV3-2) and TRBJ1-1; TRBD1 matches at 7 bases. CDR1 and CDR2 (germline): LGHDT, YNNKEL (reference sequence). The CDR3 covers 13 residues. V was clipped by 4 bases and J by 6 bases; unmatched bases: 5. The CDR3 coding sequence is TGTGCCAGCAGCCGGACAGGTGGGCCTGAAGCTTTCTTT. This gives the protein CASSRTGGPEAFF.

This chain links TRBV10-3 with TRBJ1-1; possible D gene TRBD1, 6 bases. Trimming removed 5 bases at V and 4 bases at J, with 14 bases between. The V gene's germline CDR1 is ENHRY and CDR2 SYGVKD. The CDR3 loop spans 14 amino acids. In DNA form, the CDR3 reads TGTGCCATCAGTAGTTCCCTACAGGGCACTGAAGCTTTCTTT. Translated: CAISSSLQGTEAFF.

Only a few counts were recorded for this clone. J is TRBJ2-2 and V is TRBV14; TRBD1 agrees at 8 bases. Per germline, CDR1 SGHDN and CDR2 FVKESK. V was clipped by 2 bases and J by 1 base; unmatched bases: 6. The CDR3 covers 17 residues. In nucleotides, the CDR3 is TGTGCCAGCAGCCAAATACAGGGGGGTGTGAACACCGGGGAGCTGTTTTTT. Protein sequence: CASSQIQGGVNTGELFF.

This sequence joins TRBV27 and TRBJ2-7, with a tentative D call TRBD1 (6 bases). There are 13 residues in the CDR3. CDR1 and CDR2 (germline): MNHEY, SMNVEV (reference sequence). Trimming took off 5 bases at V and 2 bases at J, with 10 bases between the two ends. The CDR3 loop is CASSPGQTYEQYF. In nucleotides, the CDR3 is TGTGCCAGCAGTCCGGGACAAACCTACGAGCAGTACTTC.

The sample holds many counts of this clone. Other DNA sequences from this sample encode an identical CDR3 as well. The genes are TRBV30 and TRBJ1-2; D may be TRBD1 (5 bases). The V and J ends lost 0 bases and 7 bases respectively, with 12 bases between them. This CDR3 has 13 amino acids. Germline lookup yields CDR1 GTSNPN and CDR2 SVGIG (reference sequence). CDR3 sequence reads: CAWSVGGARGYTF. In DNA, the CDR3 is TGTGCCTGGAGTGTTGGCGGGGCGCGTGGCTACACCTTC.

This chain links TRBV2 with TRBJ1-1; tentatively, D is TRBD1 (6 bases). V lost 6 bases and J lost 8, with 16 bases in between. This CDR3 has 13 residues. Germline-derived CDR1 and CDR2 are SNHLY and FYNNEI. CDR3 bases: TGTGCCAGCAGGAGGGGGGGGACTTCGGAAGCTTTCTTT. Protein sequence: CASRRGGTSEAFF.

The chain is built from TRBV27 and TRBJ1-6, with unresolved D. V lost 5 bases to trimming and J lost 7 bases, with 21 bases between them. The CDR3 contains 17 residues. Germline lookup yields CDR1 MNHEY and CDR2 SMNVEV (reference sequence). The CDR3 reads CASSLEGPSAGNSPLHF. The DNA of the CDR3 is TGTGCCAGCAGTCTCGAGGGCCCTAGTGCGGGAAATTCACCCCTCCACTTT.

This clone was detected only a few times. The chain couples TRBV11-2 to TRBJ2-2; D is unresolved. Germline-derived CDR1 and CDR2 are SGHAT and FQNNGV. V was shortened by 2 bases and J by 3 bases, with 7 bases between the two germline ends. The CDR3 is 14 amino acids. As DNA, the CDR3 is TGTGCCAGCAGCTTATACTTTTACACCGGGGAGCTGTTTTTT. Translating gives CASSLYFYTGELFF.

This clone occurred once. This sequence joins TRBV4-1 and TRBJ2-5; 8 bases agree with TRBD2. Per the germline V gene, CDR1 is MGHRA and CDR2 is YSYEKL. Trimming removed 4 bases from V and 1 base from J; junction bases left unmatched: 8. The CDR3 runs to 16 residues. In DNA, the CDR3 is TGCGCCAGCAGCCGATCGCCGGGGGGGATCCAAGAGACCCAGTACTTC. This encodes CASSRSPGGIQETQYF.

The rearrangement joins TRBV6-5 to TRBJ1-1, with 7 positions matching TRBD1. The CDR3 is made up of 14 amino acids. CDR1 is MNHEY and CDR2 is SVGAGI in the germline V gene. V shed 5 bases, J shed 5 bases, and the junction held 8 bases outside the gene matches. The CDR3 bases are TGTGCCAGCAGTCGACCGACAGGGATTACTGAAGCTTTCTTT. Translated, it gives CASSRPTGITEAFF.

This clone was seen a few times. This chain connects TRBV19 to TRBJ2-7; D might be TRBD2 (5 bases). The ends were cut back, 7 bases at V and 6 bases at J, with 13 bases in the middle. Per the germline V gene, CDR1 is LNHDA and CDR2 is SQIVND (reference sequence). There are 12 residues in the CDR3. The CDR3 coding sequence is TGTGCCAGTATCGAGGCCCGGGGCGAGCAGTACTTC. Its translation is CASIEARGEQYF.

The V call is TRBV10-3, the J call TRBJ1-3; D ambiguous. This CDR3 spans 14 amino acids. V dropped 2 bases and J dropped 0 bases, with 5 bases sitting between them. Per the germline V gene, CDR1 is ENHRY and CDR2 is SYGVKD. CDR3 loop: CAISEAYSGNTIYF. DNA of the CDR3: TGTGCCATCAGTGAGGCCTACTCTGGAAACACCATATATTTT.

The chain carries TRBV18 and TRBJ1-4, with D uncertain. The germline gives CDR1 KGHSH, CDR2 LQKENI. Between the trimmed V and J ends, which lost 5 bases and 2 bases, there was a span of 18 bases. This CDR3 region has 17 residues. The chain's CDR3 is CASSTNPGGRTNEKLFF. In DNA form, the CDR3 reads TGTGCCAGCTCAACCAACCCCGGCGGGCGGACTAATGAAAAACTGTTTTTT. Full variable domain (missing parts from reference TRBV18 and TRBJ1-4): NAGVMQNPRHLVRRRGQEARLRCSPMKGHSHVYWYRQLPEEGLKFMVYLQKENIIDESGMPKERFSAEFPKEGPSILRIQQVVRGDSAAYFCASSTNPGGRTNEKLFFGSGTQLSVL.